This T cell receptor beta chain was identified in a study of blood T cell repertoires in COVID-19. Study details: Both acute and convalescent COVID-19 samples were obtained from the United States, Italy and Spain.

TCRdb keeps only in-frame clones here, not all; method: immunoSEQ multiplex PCR. The table includes 250,000 to 300,000 clones, roughly 80% detected once. The CDR3 consists of 14 residues. CDR1 and CDR2 from the germline V gene are MNHEY and SMNVEV (reference sequence). With 6 bases clipped from V and 7 bases from J, the junction kept 8 bases outside the gene matches. The TCR sequence derives from a young man with acute COVID-19. Sequencing was carried out using PBMCs or T cells enriched from blood (not recorded which). V and J are TRBV27 and TRBJ2-1, with 8 bases lining up with TRBD1. This CDR3 reads CASRPFRGRNEQFF. Written as DNA, the CDR3 is TGTGCCAGCAGACCCTTCAGGGGGCGGAATGAGCAGTTCTTC.